The subject of this entry is one T cell receptor beta chain. What it recognizes is unknown. The entry originates in a study of shared clonotypes between healthy human individuals. Study-level points and caveats: Several donors held approximately 5% of naive CD4 clonotypes in common.

Method: immunoSEQ multiplex PCR; TCRdb's copy keeps in-frame clones and lacks some. This sample has under 1,900,000 clones; approximately 98.5% occur once, and the top ten carry 0.3% to 0.45%. Germline V gene lookup returns CDR1 SGHRS and CDR2 YFSETQ. This CDR3 is 16 amino acids long. J was trimmed by 2 bases and V by 3 bases; bases with no gene match: 7. The rearrangement links TRBV5-1 to TRBJ2-1; 8 bases match TRBD1. The sample consisted of naive CD4+ T cells sorted from blood. Documented subset: CD45RA+ positively selected. The TCR comes from a man under 40 in good health. CDR3 sequence reads: CASSSRWTGTYNEQFF. Written as DNA, the CDR3 is TGCGCCAGCAGCTCCCGCTGGACAGGGACCTACAATGAGCAGTTCTTC.